Below are 23 T cell receptor beta chains sequenced from a single sample in a study of T cells after yellow fever vaccination. One entry per CDR3 protein, called by TCRdb with MiXCR from the 5' RACE reads. The sample yields under 70,000 distinct CDR3 sequences, approximately 7.7% seen once. The sample consisted of CD8+ T cells sorted from PBMCs, taken on the day of the first yellow fever vaccination. These receptors were collected from a man younger than 35 who received the YFV17D yellow fever vaccine.

This clonotype was detected only a few times. The V gene is TRBV7-2, the J gene TRBJ2-1, with 7 bases matching TRBD2. V lost 5 bases, J lost 5 bases, and 12 bases stayed unmatched. Per germline, CDR1 SGHTA and CDR2 FQGNSA. The CDR3 sequence is 16 residues long. For the CDR3, the DNA is TGTGCCAGCAGCGGCCTGACTAGCTTGACCCACAATGAGCAGTTCTTC. Amino acids: CASSGLTSLTHNEQFF.

This clonotype was counted ten times or more. The chain combines TRBV10-3 with TRBJ1-4; unclear D gene. The length of the CDR3 is 15 residues. Germline V gene data show CDR1 as ENHRY and CDR2 as SYGVKD. V was shortened by 0 bases and J by 3 bases, with 8 bases between the two germline ends. The CDR3 DNA sequence: TGTGCCATCAGTGAGTCAAGAACAGCTAATGAAAAACTGTTTTTT. Translation gives CAISESRTANEKLFF.

The J gene is TRBJ2-1, the V gene TRBV5-5; 8 bases line up with TRBD2. Germline V CDR1 and CDR2: SGHKS, YYEKEE (reference sequence). CDR3 length equals 16 residues. Trimming cost V 5 bases and J 0 bases; bases outside gene matches: 7. The DNA of the CDR3 is TGTGCCAGCAGAGACGTAGCGGGGAGCTCCTACAATGAGCAGTTCTTC. Translation: CASRDVAGSSYNEQFF. Based on the CDR3 plus reference TRBV5-5 and TRBJ2-1, the full variable domain is DAGVTQSPTHLIKTRGQQVTLRCSPISGHKSVSWYQQVLGQGPQFIFQYYEKEERGRGNFPDRFSARQFPNYSSELNVNALLLGDSALYLCASRDVAGSSYNEQFFGPGTRLTVL.

Points on this clonotype: A much larger clone is a single base away; this may be a read error. The chain combines TRBV4-1 with TRBJ2-5, with D unresolved. Between the trimmed V and J ends, which lost 3 bases and 2 bases, there was a span of 22 bases. CDR1 is MGHRA and CDR2 is YSYEKL in the germline V gene. CDR3 length: 18 residues. The CDR3 region is CASSQFNRVAASQETQYF. CDR3 DNA: TGCGCCAGCAGCCAGTTTAATCGGGTGGCCGCGTCTCAAGAGACCCAGTACTTC.

The chain has TRBV27 and TRBJ2-2; the D call may be TRBD1 or TRBD2 (6 bases each). The V gene lost 1 base and the J gene lost 7 bases, with 10 bases spanning the gap. Germline assignment: CDR1 MNHEY and CDR2 SMNVEV (reference sequence). The CDR3 is 14 residues long. In DNA form, the CDR3 reads TGTGCCAGCAGTTTATGGGGGGCGGGCGGGGAGCTGTTTTTT. This encodes CASSLWGAGGELFF.

CDR3 in amino acids: CSVTLTDSYEQYF. DNA of the CDR3: TGCAGCGTTACTTTGACAGACTCCTACGAGCAGTACTTC. This chain uses TRBV29-1 with TRBJ2-7; perhaps TRBD1 as D (5 bases). The CDR3 totals 13 residues. The V gene lost 5 bases and the J gene lost 0 bases, with 11 bases spanning the gap. Germline loops: CDR1 SQVTM, CDR2 ANQGSEA.

This clonotype was counted ten times or more. V gene TRBV12-3 or TRBV12-4 combines with J gene TRBJ1-5; D is undetermined. V lost 8 bases and J 7 bases, leaving 18 bases between the germline ends. The CDR3 contains 14 residues. The CDR3, as DNA: TGTGCCAGCCTTGGATTAGGTAGCGGGCAGCCCCAGCATTTT. It codes for CASLGLGSGQPQHF.

This clonotype was seen a few times. The gene calls are TRBV7-6 and TRBJ1-2; no clear D gene. The V end was cut by 6 bases, the J end by 0 bases, with 17 bases between. CDR1 and CDR2 (germline): SGHVS, FNYEAQ. The CDR3 length is 16 residues. This CDR3 is CASSPTFDTANYGYTF. The CDR3 DNA reads TGTGCCAGCAGTCCCACCTTCGATACAGCTAACTATGGCTACACCTTC.

This chain uses TRBV11-2 with TRBJ1-5, with a possible D match to TRBD1 (5 bases). V was pared by 5 bases and J by 7 bases, with 18 bases between. The CDR3 runs 15 residues. In germline, CDR1 is SGHAT, CDR2 FQNNGV. DNA of the CDR3: TGTGCCAGCAGCCTCAACAGGAGGGCAGGACAGCCCCAGCATTTT. Its translation is CASSLNRRAGQPQHF.

The V gene is TRBV7-9, the J gene TRBJ2-7; D call uncertain. The V gene's germline CDR1 is SEHNR and CDR2 FQNEAQ (reference sequence). Trimming removed 5 bases from V and 6 bases from J, with 5 bases in between. The CDR3 spans 10 residues. CDR3 in DNA: TGTGCCAGCAGCGGCGCCGAGCAGTACTTC. This encodes CASSGAEQYF.

In this sample, this clonotype turned up many times. The V call is TRBV7-9, the J call TRBJ2-2; D uncertain. The CDR3 consists of 12 residues. V was shortened by 1 base and J by 11 bases, with 8 bases between the two germline ends. Germline V gene data show CDR1 as SEHNR and CDR2 as FQNEAQ (reference sequence). The CDR3 region is CASSLVTAELFF. CDR3 in DNA: TGTGCCAGCAGCTTAGTCACAGCAGAGCTGTTTTTT.

The CDR3 region is CATRDGRDQPQHF. DNA of the CDR3: TGTGCCACCAGAGATGGGCGGGATCAGCCCCAGCATTTT. The V call is TRBV24-1, the J call TRBJ1-5; no definite D call. CDR1 KGHDR and CDR2 SFDVKD come from the germline V gene. The V gene lost 7 bases and the J gene lost 5 bases, with 11 bases spanning the gap. The CDR3 is made up of 13 amino acids.

The genes are TRBV15 and TRBJ2-5; 7 bases match TRBD2. The germline V gene encodes CDR1 LNHNV and CDR2 YYDKDF (reference sequence). CDR3 length: 14 residues. V dropped 7 bases and J dropped 7; count of bases not matched to a gene: 12. For the CDR3, the DNA is TGTGCCACCAAGACAAGCGGGGACGGGGTGACCCAGTACTTC. Translation gives CATKTSGDGVTQYF.

This clonotype was recorded a few times. The chain carries TRBV9 and TRBJ2-7, with D possibly being TRBD1 (5 bases). Germline V gives CDR1 SGDLS, CDR2 YYNGEE. This CDR3 is built from 13 residues. V was clipped by 2 bases and J by 3 bases, with 9 bases between them. The CDR3 DNA sequence: TGTGCCAGCAGCGTTGGGGCCAGCTACGAGCAGTACTTC. Its translation: CASSVGASYEQYF.

This clonotype has just a few counts. The chain employs TRBV7-8 and TRBJ1-5; possibly TRBD1 for D (5 bases). Per the germline V gene, CDR1 is SGHVS and CDR2 is FQNEAQ. With 2 bases removed from V and 3 bases from J, the gap between germline ends came to 8 bases. The CDR3 runs to 14 residues. CDR3 bases: TGTGCCAGCAGCTTACTGGACACCAATCAGCCCCAGCATTTT. It encodes CASSLLDTNQPQHF. The full variable domain, its missing parts supplied by reference TRBV7-8 and TRBJ1-5, is GAGVSQSPRYKVAKRGQDVALRCDPISGHVSLFWYQQALGQGPEFLTYFQNEAQLDKSGLPSDRFFAERPEGSVSTLKIQRTQQEDSAVYLCASSLLDTNQPQHFGDGTRLSIL.

The rearrangement links TRBV3-1 to TRBJ1-3; D is uncertain. Germline values: CDR1 LGHDT, CDR2 YNNKEL (reference sequence). V was shortened by 4 bases and J by 4 bases, with 8 bases between the two germline ends. The CDR3 has 13 amino acids. CDR3 nucleotide sequence: TGTGCCAGCAGCCCTCCGGGGGGAAACACCATATATTTT. Encoded protein: CASSPPGGNTIYF.

This chain links TRBV9 with TRBJ2-1; 12 bases align to TRBD2. Germline V gives CDR1 SGDLS, CDR2 YYNGEE. CDR3 length: 14 residues. The V and J ends lost 0 bases and 10 bases, in that order; junction bases with no gene match: 2. The CDR3 sequence is CASSVASGGAEQFF. CDR3 DNA: TGTGCCAGCAGCGTAGCTAGCGGGGGGGCCGAGCAGTTCTTC.

The rearrangement links TRBV5-6 to TRBJ2-1; 12 bases align to TRBD2. With 4 bases clipped from V and 6 bases from J, the junction kept 17 bases outside the gene matches. Looked up from germline, CDR1 is SGHDT and CDR2 is YYEEEE. CDR3 size: 19 residues. CDR3 sequence reads: CASSALQTSGGPPGNEQFF. The CDR3 nucleotides read TGTGCCAGCAGCGCGCTCCAGACTAGCGGGGGTCCCCCTGGCAATGAGCAGTTCTTC.

This clonotype was counted many times. The chain is built from TRBV9 and TRBJ1-2; D may be TRBD1 (5 bases). The CDR3 consists of 14 residues. V lost 4 bases and J lost 8, with 18 bases in between. The germline CDR1 and CDR2 sequences are SGDLS and YYNGEE. The CDR3 region has the DNA TGTGCCAGCAGCCAGGAGGGGCAAAGCCTCGGCTACACCTTC. This gives the protein CASSQEGQSLGYTF.

The chain recombines TRBV9 with TRBJ2-1; perhaps D is TRBD1 or TRBD2 (6 bases each). The CDR3 contains 15 residues. V was pared by 0 bases and J by 8 bases, with 15 bases between. The V gene's germline CDR1 is SGDLS and CDR2 YYNGEE. CDR3 DNA sequence: TGTGCCAGCAGCGTAGAGTTTCACGGGGGCGATGAGCAGTTCTTC. This sequence encodes CASSVEFHGGDEQFF.

This clonotype was seen ten or more times. The rearrangement joins TRBV12-5 to TRBJ1-2, with a possible D match to TRBD1 (5 bases). Germline CDR1 and CDR2: LGHNT and FRNRAP. There are 13 residues in the CDR3. Trimming took off 5 bases at V and 4 bases at J, with 11 bases between the two ends. Written as DNA, the CDR3 is TGTGCTAGTGGTACGGGACTGATCTATGGCTACACCTTC. Its translation is CASGTGLIYGYTF.

There are many counts of this clonotype. V usage is TRBV4-2 and J usage is TRBJ1-5, with a weak D call TRBD1 (5 bases). Germline assignment: CDR1 LGHNA and CDR2 YNFKEQ. The CDR3 extends over 15 amino acids. Trimming took off 3 bases at V and 5 bases at J, with 14 bases between the two ends. The CDR3 region is CASSHLGGGDQPQHF. The CDR3 nucleotides are TGTGCCAGCAGCCACCTGGGGGGGGGAGATCAGCCCCAGCATTTT.

This clonotype was seen a few times. J is TRBJ1-1 and V is TRBV12-3 or TRBV12-4; tentative D call: TRBD1 (6 bases). CDR3 length: 15 residues. Trimming took 3 bases from V and 1 from J, leaving 12 bases between them. The CDR3 region has the DNA TGTGCCAGCAGTTTCACCCGGACAGCGAACACTGAAGCTTTCTTT. Translating it yields CASSFTRTANTEAFF.